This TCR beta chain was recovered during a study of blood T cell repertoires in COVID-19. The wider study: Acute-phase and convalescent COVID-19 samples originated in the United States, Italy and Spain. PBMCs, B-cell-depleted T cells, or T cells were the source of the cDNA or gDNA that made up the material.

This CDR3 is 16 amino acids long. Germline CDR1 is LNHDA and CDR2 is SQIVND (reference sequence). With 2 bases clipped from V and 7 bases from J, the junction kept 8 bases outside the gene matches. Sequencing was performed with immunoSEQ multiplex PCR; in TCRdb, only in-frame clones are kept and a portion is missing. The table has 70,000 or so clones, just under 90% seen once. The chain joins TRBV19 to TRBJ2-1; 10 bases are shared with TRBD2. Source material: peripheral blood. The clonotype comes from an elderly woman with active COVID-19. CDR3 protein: CASSINLPSGGNEQFF. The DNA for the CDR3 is TGTGCCAGTAGTATAAATCTACCTAGCGGGGGTAATGAGCAGTTCTTC.